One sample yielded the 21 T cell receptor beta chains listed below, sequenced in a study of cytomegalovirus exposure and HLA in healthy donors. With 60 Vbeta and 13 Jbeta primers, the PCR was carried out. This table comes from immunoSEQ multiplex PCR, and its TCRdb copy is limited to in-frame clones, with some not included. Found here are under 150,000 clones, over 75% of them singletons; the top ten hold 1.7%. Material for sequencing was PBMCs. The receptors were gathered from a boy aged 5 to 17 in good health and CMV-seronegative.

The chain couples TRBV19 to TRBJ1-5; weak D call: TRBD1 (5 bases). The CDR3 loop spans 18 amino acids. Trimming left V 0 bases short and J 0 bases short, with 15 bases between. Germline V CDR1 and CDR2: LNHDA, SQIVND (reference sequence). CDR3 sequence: CASSIEVRGVISNQPQHF. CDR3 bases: TGTGCCAGTAGTATAGAGGTTCGGGGGGTGATTAGCAATCAGCCCCAGCATTTT.

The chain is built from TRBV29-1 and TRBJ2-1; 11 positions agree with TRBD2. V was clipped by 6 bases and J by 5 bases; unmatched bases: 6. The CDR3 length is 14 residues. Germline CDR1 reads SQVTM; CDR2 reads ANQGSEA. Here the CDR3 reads CSVDTSGGDNEQFF. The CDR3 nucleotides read TGCAGCGTCGATACTAGCGGGGGAGACAATGAGCAGTTCTTC.

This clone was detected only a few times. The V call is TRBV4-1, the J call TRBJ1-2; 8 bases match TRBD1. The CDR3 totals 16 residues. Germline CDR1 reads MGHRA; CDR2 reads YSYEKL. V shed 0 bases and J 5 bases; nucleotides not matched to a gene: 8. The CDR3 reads CASSQEGTGASYGYTF. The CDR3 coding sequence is TGCGCCAGCAGCCAAGAAGGGACAGGTGCGAGTTATGGCTACACCTTC.

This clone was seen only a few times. Written as DNA, the CDR3 is TGCGCCAGCAGCCAAGTTAGCGGGAGAAGCGCAGATACGCAGTATTTT. The encoded protein is CASSQVSGRSADTQYF. The chain recombines TRBV4-1 with TRBJ2-3, with TRBD2 matching over 9 bases. The trim removed 1 base at V and 4 bases at J, leaving 6 bases unmatched. Germline V CDR1 and CDR2: MGHRA, YSYEKL. CDR3 length equals 16 residues.

The CDR3 reads CASSLGQYEQYF. CDR3 DNA sequence: TGTGCCAGCAGCTTGGGGCAATACGAGCAGTACTTC. The chain links TRBV5-4 to TRBJ2-7; D ambiguous. CDR1 is SGHNT and CDR2 is YYREEE in the germline V gene (reference sequence). V lost 0 bases, J lost 4 bases, and 5 bases lay in between. CDR3 length: 12 amino acids.

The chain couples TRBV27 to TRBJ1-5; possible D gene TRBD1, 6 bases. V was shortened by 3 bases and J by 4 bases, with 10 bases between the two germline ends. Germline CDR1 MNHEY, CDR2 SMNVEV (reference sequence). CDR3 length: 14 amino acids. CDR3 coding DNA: TGTGCCAGCAGTTTCACAGGGCTGAATCAGCCCCAGCATTTT. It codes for CASSFTGLNQPQHF.

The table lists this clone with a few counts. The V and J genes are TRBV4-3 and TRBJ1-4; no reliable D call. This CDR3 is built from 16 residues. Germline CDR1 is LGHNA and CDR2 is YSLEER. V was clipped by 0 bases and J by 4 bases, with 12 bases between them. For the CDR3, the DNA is TGCGCCAGCAGCCAAGAGACTGGCGTACTTAATGAAAAACTGTTTTTT. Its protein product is CASSQETGVLNEKLFF.

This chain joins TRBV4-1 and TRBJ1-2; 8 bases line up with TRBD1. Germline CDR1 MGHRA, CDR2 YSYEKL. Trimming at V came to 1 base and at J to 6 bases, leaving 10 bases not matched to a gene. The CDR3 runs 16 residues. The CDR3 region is CASSQVGRGPQHGYTF. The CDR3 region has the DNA TGCGCCAGCAGCCAAGTTGGCAGGGGGCCCCAACATGGCTACACCTTC.

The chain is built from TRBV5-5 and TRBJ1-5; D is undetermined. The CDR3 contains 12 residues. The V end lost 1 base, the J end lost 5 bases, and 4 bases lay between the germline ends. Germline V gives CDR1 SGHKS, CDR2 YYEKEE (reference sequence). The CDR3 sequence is CASSLRDQPQHF. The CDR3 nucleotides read TGTGCCAGCAGCTTGAGAGATCAGCCCCAGCATTTT.

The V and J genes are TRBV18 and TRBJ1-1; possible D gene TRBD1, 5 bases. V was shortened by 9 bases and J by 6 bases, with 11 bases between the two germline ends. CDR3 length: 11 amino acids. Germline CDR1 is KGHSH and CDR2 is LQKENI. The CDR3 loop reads CASRDSPEAFF. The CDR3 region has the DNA TGTGCCAGTCGCGACAGCCCTGAAGCTTTCTTT.

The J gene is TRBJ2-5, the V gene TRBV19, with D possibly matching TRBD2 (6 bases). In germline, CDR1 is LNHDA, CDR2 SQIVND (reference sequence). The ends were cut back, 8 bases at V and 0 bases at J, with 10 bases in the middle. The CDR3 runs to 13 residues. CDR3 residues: CASGAGYQETQYF. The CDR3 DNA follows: TGTGCCAGTGGGGCGGGGTACCAAGAGACCCAGTACTTC.

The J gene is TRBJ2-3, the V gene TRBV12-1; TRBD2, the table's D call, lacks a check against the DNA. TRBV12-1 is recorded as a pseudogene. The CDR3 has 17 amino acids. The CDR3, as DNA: TGTGCCAGCAGCTTACCGGGACTAGCGGAGATCACAGATACGCAGTATTTT. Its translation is CASSLPGLAEITDTQYF.

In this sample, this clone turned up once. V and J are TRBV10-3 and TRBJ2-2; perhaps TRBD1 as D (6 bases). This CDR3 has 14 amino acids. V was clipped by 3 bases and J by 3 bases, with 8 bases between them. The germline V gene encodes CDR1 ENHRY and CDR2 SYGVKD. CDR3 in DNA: TGTGCCATCAGTGACACAGGGTACACCGGGGAGCTGTTTTTT. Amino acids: CAISDTGYTGELFF.

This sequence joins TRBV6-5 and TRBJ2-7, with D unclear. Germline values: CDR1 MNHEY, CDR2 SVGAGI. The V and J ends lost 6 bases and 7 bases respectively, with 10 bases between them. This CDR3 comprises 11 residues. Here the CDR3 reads CASSRLGEQYF. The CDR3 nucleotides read TGTGCCAGCAGCCGCCTCGGGGAGCAGTACTTC.

CDR3 DNA: TGTGCCAGCAGCATCGGGACTAGCGGGGGCCCTCTTGTCACAGATACGCAGTATTTT. This sequence encodes CASSIGTSGGPLVTDTQYF. V gene TRBV7-2 combines with J gene TRBJ2-3; TRBD2 matches at 14 bases. Trimming took 5 bases from V and 2 from J; bases not matched to a gene: 12. CDR1 is SGHTA, CDR2 FQGNSA, per germline. CDR3 length: 19 amino acids.

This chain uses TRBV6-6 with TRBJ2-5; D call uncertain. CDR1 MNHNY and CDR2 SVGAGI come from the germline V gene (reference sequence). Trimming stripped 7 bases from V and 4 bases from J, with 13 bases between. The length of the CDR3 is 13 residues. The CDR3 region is CASKPRGPETQYF. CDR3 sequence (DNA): TGTGCCAGCAAGCCTAGAGGCCCAGAGACCCAGTACTTC.

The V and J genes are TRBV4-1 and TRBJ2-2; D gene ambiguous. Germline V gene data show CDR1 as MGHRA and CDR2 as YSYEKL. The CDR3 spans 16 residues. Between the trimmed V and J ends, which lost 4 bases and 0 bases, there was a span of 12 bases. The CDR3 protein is CASSLILSANTGELFF. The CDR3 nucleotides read TGCGCCAGCAGCCTTATCTTGTCCGCGAACACCGGGGAGCTGTTTTTT.

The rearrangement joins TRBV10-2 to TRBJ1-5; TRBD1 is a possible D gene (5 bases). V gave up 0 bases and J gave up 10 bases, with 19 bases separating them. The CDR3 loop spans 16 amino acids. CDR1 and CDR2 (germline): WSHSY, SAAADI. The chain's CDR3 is CASSESMGGTSLPQHF. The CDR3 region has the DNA TGCGCCAGCAGTGAGTCGATGGGGGGAACCTCGCTTCCCCAGCATTTT.

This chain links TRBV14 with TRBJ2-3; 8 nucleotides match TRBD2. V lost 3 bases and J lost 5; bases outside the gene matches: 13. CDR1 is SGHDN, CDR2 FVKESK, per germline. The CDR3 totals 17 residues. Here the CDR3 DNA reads TGTGCCAGCAGCCACCACCCGGGACTAGTGGGGCAAGATACGCAGTATTTT. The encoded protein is CASSHHPGLVGQDTQYF.

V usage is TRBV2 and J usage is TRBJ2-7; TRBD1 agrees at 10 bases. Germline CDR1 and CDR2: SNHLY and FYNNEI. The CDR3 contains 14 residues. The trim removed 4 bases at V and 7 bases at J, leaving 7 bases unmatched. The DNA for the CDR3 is TGTGCCAGCAGTGCGGGGACAGGGGACGTGGAGCAGTACTTC. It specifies CASSAGTGDVEQYF. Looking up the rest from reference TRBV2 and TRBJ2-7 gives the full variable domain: EPEVTQTPSHQVTQMGQEVILRCVPISNHLYFYWYRQILGQKVEFLVSFYNNEISEKSEIFDDQFSVERPDGSNFTLKIRSTKLEDSAMYFCASSAGTGDVEQYFGPGTRLTVT.

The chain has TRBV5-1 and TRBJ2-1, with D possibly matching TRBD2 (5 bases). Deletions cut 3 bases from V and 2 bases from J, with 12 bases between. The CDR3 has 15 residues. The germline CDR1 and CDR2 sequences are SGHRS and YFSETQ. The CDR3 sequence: CASSSYERPYNEQFF. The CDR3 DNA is TGCGCCAGCAGCTCGTATGAGCGGCCCTACAATGAGCAGTTCTTC.